Each of the 14 T cell receptor beta chains below was sequenced from the same sample in a study of blood T cells in healthy people across ages. A sample-barcoded 5' primer and a J-beta primer mix were used in a second PCR of about 7 to 12 cycles. TCRdb re-called the 5' RACE reads through MiXCR, storing one row per CDR3 protein. The data contain approximately 780,000 distinct CDR3 sequences, roughly 25% of them singletons. Separately, the same data were catalogued under a study of T cells of mothers and their children.

The sample was blood. The receptors originated from a boy between 10 and 17 years old in good health.

The chain links TRBV18 to TRBJ2-3, with D possibly matching TRBD1 (5 bases). Trimming left V 6 bases short and J 3 bases short, with 16 bases between. Germline V gene lookup returns CDR1 KGHSH and CDR2 LQKENI. This CDR3 contains 15 residues. CDR3 protein: CASSPTHQGTDTQYF. DNA of the CDR3: TGTGCCAGCTCCCCAACCCATCAGGGAACAGATACGCAGTATTTT.

This chain connects TRBV25-1 to TRBJ1-2, with D unresolved. The CDR3 extends over 12 amino acids. The ends were cut back, 5 bases at V and 2 bases at J, with 6 bases in the middle. Germline CDR1 is MGHDK and CDR2 is SYGVNS. DNA of the CDR3: TGTGCCAGCAGTCGGCAGAACTATGGCTACACCTTC. Its protein is CASSRQNYGYTF.

As for this clonotype: This may be a read error, as it is one base from a much larger clone. V usage is TRBV2 and J usage is TRBJ2-4; D ambiguous. The V gene lost 8 bases and the J gene lost 3 bases, with 11 bases spanning the gap. The germline gives CDR1 SNHLY, CDR2 FYNNEI. The CDR3 spans 13 residues. This chain's CDR3 is CASGVLVKNIQYF. CDR3 nucleotides: TGTGCCAGCGGGGTTTTAGTCAAAAACATTCAGTACTTC.

J is TRBJ2-1 and V is TRBV20-1; D possibly matches TRBD1 or TRBD2 (5 bases each). Looked up from germline, CDR1 is DFQATT and CDR2 is SNEGSKA (reference sequence). V lost 8 bases to trimming and J lost 9 bases, with 23 bases between them. The length of the CDR3 is 14 residues. The CDR3 DNA follows: TGCAGTCTCATGAGAGGGGCTTCGCTTGGTGAGCAGTTCTTC. Translating it yields CSLMRGASLGEQFF.

The CDR3 DNA follows: TGCAGTGCTTGGGGAGAGGCCTACGAGCAGTACTTC. Protein: CSAWGEAYEQYF. The rearrangement joins TRBV20-1 to TRBJ2-5; TRBD2 might be the D (5 bases). The J call may be incorrect, as the DNA end agrees better with TRBJ2-7. Germline V lookup: CDR1 DFQATT, CDR2 SNEGSKA (reference sequence). The length of the CDR3 is 12 residues.

This clonotype was seen a single time. The chain has TRBV5-1 and TRBJ2-3; possibly TRBD2 for D (5 bases). The CDR3 is made up of 16 amino acids. CDR1 is SGHRS and CDR2 is YFSETQ in the germline V gene. Trimming removed 5 bases at V and 2 bases at J, with 18 bases between. The CDR3 protein is CASSYGIWTNTDTQYF. The CDR3 DNA sequence: TGCGCCAGCAGTTACGGGATATGGACGAACACAGATACGCAGTATTTT.

The chain combines TRBV29-1 with TRBJ2-5, with D unclear. Germline V gene sequence: CDR1 SQVTM, CDR2 ANQGSEA. The CDR3 extends over 14 amino acids. Trimming cost V 3 bases and J 0 bases, with 11 bases left between them. In DNA, the CDR3 is TGCAGCGTTGATCTCCGGAAGGACCAAGAGACCCAGTACTTC. This sequence encodes CSVDLRKDQETQYF. The full variable domain, in which reference TRBV29-1 and TRBJ2-5 provide the parts outside the CDR3, is SAVISQKPSRDICQRGTSLTIQCQVDSQVTMMFWYRQQPGQSLTLIATANQGSEATYESGFVIDKFPISRPNLTFSTLTVSNMSPEDSSIYLCSVDLRKDQETQYFGPGTRLLVL.

This chain links TRBV20-1 with TRBJ2-7; weak D call: TRBD1 (6 bases). The germline gives CDR1 DFQATT, CDR2 SNEGSKA (reference sequence). With 6 bases removed from V and 3 bases from J, the gap between germline ends came to 24 bases. The CDR3 length is 16 residues. The CDR3 nucleotides read TGCAGTGCCAACCCCGTGGGACAAGGGAATTTCTACGAGCAGTACTTC. Protein sequence: CSANPVGQGNFYEQYF.

Only a few counts were recorded for this clonotype. The gene calls are TRBV12-3 or TRBV12-4 and TRBJ1-4; 7 bases are shared with TRBD1. With V trimmed by 7 bases and J by 5 bases, 16 bases remained unmatched. The length of the CDR3 is 17 residues. CDR3 bases: TGTGCCAGCAAAGCCCTCGCCTCCGGGACAGAGAATGAAAAACTGTTTTTT. It specifies CASKALASGTENEKLFF.

The V call is TRBV7-9, the J call TRBJ2-7, with 9 bases matching TRBD1. The junction had 3 bases not matched to a gene; V was cut back by 1 base and J by 5 bases. The CDR3 consists of 14 residues. Per germline, CDR1 SEHNR and CDR2 FQNEAQ (reference sequence). This CDR3 reads CASSLDGTGHEQYF. As DNA, the CDR3 is TGTGCCAGCAGCTTAGATGGGACAGGGCACGAGCAGTACTTC.

The rearrangement links TRBV5-1 to TRBJ2-5, with D possibly called TRBD1 or TRBD2 (6 bases each). Trimming shortened V by 7 bases and J by 4 bases, and 20 bases separated the two germline ends. This CDR3 is 15 amino acids long. CDR1 and CDR2 from the germline V gene are SGHRS and YFSETQ. CDR3: CASDPRGGVPETQYF. DNA for the CDR3: TGCGCCAGCGACCCCAGGGGCGGGGTACCAGAGACCCAGTACTTC.

As to this clonotype: The germline gene is not matched at one end of the junction; a read error may be the cause. The chain couples TRBV5-1 to TRBJ2-1, with D possibly matching TRBD1 (5 bases). CDR1 SGHRS and CDR2 YFSETQ come from the germline V gene. This CDR3 is 17 amino acids long. CDR3 in amino acids: CVSSLGLVRSSYNEQFF. As DNA, the CDR3 is TGCGTCAGCAGCTTGGGGCTAGTACGGAGCTCCTACAATGAGCAGTTCTTC.

V is TRBV18 and J is TRBJ1-1; D remains unclear. With 6 bases removed from V and 10 bases from J, the gap between germline ends came to 18 bases. The CDR3 loop spans 13 amino acids. Germline CDR1 and CDR2: KGHSH and LQKENI. The CDR3 spells CASSLTGGTGAFF. The CDR3, as DNA: TGTGCCAGCTCCCTAACGGGTGGAACGGGAGCTTTCTTT.

This rearrangement joins TRBV20-1 to TRBJ1-5; no clear D. This CDR3 is built from 14 residues. Trimming cost V 2 bases and J 3 bases, with 11 bases left between them. Germline V gives CDR1 DFQATT, CDR2 SNEGSKA (reference sequence). In nucleotides, the CDR3 is TGCAGTGCTAGACCGGGGTTCCTCAATCAGCCCCAGCATTTT. It is translated as CSARPGFLNQPQHF.